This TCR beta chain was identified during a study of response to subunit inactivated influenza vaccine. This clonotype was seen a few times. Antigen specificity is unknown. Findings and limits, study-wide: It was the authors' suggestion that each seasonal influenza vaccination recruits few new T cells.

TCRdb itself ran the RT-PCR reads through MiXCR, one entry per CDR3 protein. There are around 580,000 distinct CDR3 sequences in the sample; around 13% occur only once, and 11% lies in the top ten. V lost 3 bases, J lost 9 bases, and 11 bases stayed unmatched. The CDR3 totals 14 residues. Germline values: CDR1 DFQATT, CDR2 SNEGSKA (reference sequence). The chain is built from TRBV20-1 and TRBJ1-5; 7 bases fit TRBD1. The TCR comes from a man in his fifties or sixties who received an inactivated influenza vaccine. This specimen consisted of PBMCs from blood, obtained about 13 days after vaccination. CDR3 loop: CSASPGQFRGPQHF. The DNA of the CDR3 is TGCAGTGCTAGCCCGGGACAGTTCCGGGGGCCCCAGCATTTT.